This TCR beta chain was obtained from a study of graft-versus-host responses after intestinal transplantation. Overall study context: Transplant types were multivisceral, liver-intestinal, or isolated intestinal. All recipients were given anti-thymocyte globulin induction, and tacrolimus and steroids were then administered for 2 to 4 years.

Processing was applied to graft tissue in order to liberate intraepithelial and lamina propria lymphocytes. Findings and caveats of the study: Peak circulating GvH clone levels tracked with early post-transplant HvG declines. The authors found GvH clones in recipient marrow, some appearing first in ileum or blood.

Libraries were prepared by immunoSEQ multiplex PCR; TCRdb keeps only in-frame clonotypes and omits some of them. The sample has fewer than 20,000 clones, 65% to 90% seen once; the top ten hold about 3.8%. Concerning this clone: Antigen unknown.

The CDR3 loop spans 12 amino acids. Germline CDR1 is SQVTM and CDR2 is ANQGSEA. The origin of this receptor is a human patient who received an intestinal transplant, so some T cells may come from the graft donor. The chain links TRBV29-1 to TRBJ2-5; TRBD1 agrees at 7 bases. The end of the DNA fits TRBJ2-7 better, so the J call may be wrong. The sample consisted of ileum tissue, taken around 600 days after intestinal transplantation. The CDR3 coding sequence is TGCAGCGTTCGGACAGGCTCCTACGAGCAGTACTTC. Translating gives CSVRTGSYEQYF.